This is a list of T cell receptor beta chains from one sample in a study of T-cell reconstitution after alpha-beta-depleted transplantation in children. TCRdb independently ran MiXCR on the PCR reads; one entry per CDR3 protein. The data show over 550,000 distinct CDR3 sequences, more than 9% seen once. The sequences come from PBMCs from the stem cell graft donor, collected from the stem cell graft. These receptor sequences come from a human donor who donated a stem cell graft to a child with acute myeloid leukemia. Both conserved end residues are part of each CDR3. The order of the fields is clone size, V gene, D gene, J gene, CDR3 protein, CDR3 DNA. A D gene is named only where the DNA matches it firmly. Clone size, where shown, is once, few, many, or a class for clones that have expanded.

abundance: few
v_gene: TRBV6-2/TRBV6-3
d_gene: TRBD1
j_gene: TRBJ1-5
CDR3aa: CASRPGQGRRQPQHF
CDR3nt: TGTGCCAGCAGACCAGGACAGGGAAGGCGTCAGCCCCAGCATTTT

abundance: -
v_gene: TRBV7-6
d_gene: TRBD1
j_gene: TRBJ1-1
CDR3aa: CASSPLDRVDEAFF
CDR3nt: TGTGCCAGCAGCCCCCTGGACAGGGTCGATGAAGCTTTCTTT

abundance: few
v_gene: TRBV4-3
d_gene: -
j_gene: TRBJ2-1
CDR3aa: CASSQVGYKGYEQFF
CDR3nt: TGCGCCAGCAGCCAAGTTGGTTATAAGGGGTATGAGCAGTTCTTC

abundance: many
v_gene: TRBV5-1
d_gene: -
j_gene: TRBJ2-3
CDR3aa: CASTRGHLSYTDTQYF
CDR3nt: TGCGCCAGCACCCGAGGACACTTGTCCTACACAGATACGCAGTATTTT

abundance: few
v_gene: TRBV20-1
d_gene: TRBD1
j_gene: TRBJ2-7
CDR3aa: CSARGPKLSYEQYF
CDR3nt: TGCAGTGCCAGGGGGCCCAAACTAAGCTACGAGCAGTACTTC

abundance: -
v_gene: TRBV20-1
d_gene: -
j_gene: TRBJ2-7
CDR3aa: CSARPQGYEQYF
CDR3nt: TGCAGTGCTAGGCCTCAGGGTTACGAGCAGTACTTC

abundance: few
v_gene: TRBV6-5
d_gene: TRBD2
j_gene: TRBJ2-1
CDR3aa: CASSYSGTKQFF
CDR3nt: TGTGCCAGCAGTTACTCCGGGACTAAGCAGTTCTTC

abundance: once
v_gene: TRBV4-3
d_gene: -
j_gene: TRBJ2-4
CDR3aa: CASSQYRVPADIQYF
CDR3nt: TGCGCCAGCAGCCAGTACAGGGTCCCGGCGGACATTCAGTACTTC

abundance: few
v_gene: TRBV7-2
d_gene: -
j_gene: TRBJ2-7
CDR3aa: CASTQAASYEQYF
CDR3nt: TGTGCCAGCACCCAAGCAGCTTCCTACGAGCAGTACTTC

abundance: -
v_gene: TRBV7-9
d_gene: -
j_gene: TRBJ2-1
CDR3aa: CASSPPGHRQDEQFF
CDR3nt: TGTGCCAGCAGCCCCCCGGGACACCGTCAGGATGAGCAGTTCTTC

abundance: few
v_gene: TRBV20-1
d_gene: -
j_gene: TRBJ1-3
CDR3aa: CSARDRLSRAGNTIYF
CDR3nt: TGCAGTGCTAGAGATCGACTCTCAAGAGCTGGAAACACCATATATTTT

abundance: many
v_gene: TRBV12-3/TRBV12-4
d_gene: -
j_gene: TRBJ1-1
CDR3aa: CASSSGTGAFF
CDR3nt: TGTGCCAGCAGTTCCGGTACTGGGGCTTTCTTT

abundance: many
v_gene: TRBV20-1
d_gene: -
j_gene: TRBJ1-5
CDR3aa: CSARGAAGISNQPQHF
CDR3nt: TGCAGTGCTAGAGGAGCGGCAGGGATTTCCAATCAGCCCCAGCATTTT

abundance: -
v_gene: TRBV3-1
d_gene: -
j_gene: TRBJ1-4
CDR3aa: CATSLQPTNEKLFF
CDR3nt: TGTGCCACCTCACTGCAGCCAACTAATGAAAAACTGTTTTTT

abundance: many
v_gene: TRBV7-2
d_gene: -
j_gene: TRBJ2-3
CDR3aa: CASSLVGNTDTQYF
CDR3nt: TGTGCCAGCAGCTTAGTGGGCAACACAGATACGCAGTATTTT

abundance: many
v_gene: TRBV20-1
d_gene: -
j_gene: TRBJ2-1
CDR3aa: CSASSSTPGSYNEQFF
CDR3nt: TGCAGTGCTAGTTCCTCCACCCCCGGGTCCTACAATGAGCAGTTCTTC

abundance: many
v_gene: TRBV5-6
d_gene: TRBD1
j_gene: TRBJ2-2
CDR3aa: CASSIQQGANTGELFF
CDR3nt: TGTGCCAGCAGCATACAACAGGGGGCGAACACCGGGGAGCTGTTTTTT

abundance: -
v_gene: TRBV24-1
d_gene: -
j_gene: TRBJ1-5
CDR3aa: CATSQANNQPQHF
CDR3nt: TGTGCCACCAGCCAGGCAAACAATCAGCCCCAGCATTTT

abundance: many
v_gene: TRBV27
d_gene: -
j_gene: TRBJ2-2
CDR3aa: CASSSLGGGGTGELFF
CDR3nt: TGTGCCAGCAGTTCCCTTGGGGGGGGCGGAACCGGGGAGCTGTTTTTT

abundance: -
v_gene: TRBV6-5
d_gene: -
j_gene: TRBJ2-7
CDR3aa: CASSSPGIGEQYF
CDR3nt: TGTGCCAGCAGTTCGCCAGGGATCGGCGAGCAGTACTTC

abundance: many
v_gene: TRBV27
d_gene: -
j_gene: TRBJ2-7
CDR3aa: CASSPRPNTGSGFYEQYF
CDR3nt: TGTGCCAGCAGTCCCCGACCGAATACAGGGTCAGGATTCTACGAGCAGTACTTC

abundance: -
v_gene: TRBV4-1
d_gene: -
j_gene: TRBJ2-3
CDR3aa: CASSQGGAGTPWDTQYF
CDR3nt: TGCGCCAGCAGCCAAGGAGGGGCGGGAACCCCCTGGGATACGCAGTATTTT

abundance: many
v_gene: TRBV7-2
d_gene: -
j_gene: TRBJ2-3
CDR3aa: CASSLDGVYRPDTQYF
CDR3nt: TGTGCCAGCAGCTTAGACGGAGTTTACCGGCCAGATACGCAGTATTTT

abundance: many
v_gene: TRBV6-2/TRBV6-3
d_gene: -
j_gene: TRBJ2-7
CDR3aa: CASSYGGGLSYEQYF
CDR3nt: TGTGCCAGCAGTTACGGAGGCGGGCTCTCCTACGAGCAGTACTTC

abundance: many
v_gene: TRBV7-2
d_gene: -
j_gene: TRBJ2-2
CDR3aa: CASSLALRANTGELFF
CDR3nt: TGTGCCAGCAGCTTAGCGCTTAGGGCTAACACCGGGGAGCTGTTTTTT

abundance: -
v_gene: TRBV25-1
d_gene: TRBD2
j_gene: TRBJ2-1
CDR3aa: CASSDSGTGGEQFF
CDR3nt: TGTGCCAGCAGTGATTCAGGGACGGGGGGTGAGCAGTTCTTC

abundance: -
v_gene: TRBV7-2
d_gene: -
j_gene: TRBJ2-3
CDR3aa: CASSPLWGRTDTQYF
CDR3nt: TGTGCCAGCAGCCCCCTCTGGGGGCGCACAGATACGCAGTATTTT

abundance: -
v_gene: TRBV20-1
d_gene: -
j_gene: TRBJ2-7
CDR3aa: CSARSRGVSYEQYF
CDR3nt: TGCAGTGCTAGAAGCCGAGGCGTCTCCTACGAGCAGTACTTC

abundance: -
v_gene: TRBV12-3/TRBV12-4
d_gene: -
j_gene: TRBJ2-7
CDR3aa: CASIPPVSLGEQYF
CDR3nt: TGTGCCAGCATCCCCCCCGTCTCCTTGGGAGAGCAGTACTTC

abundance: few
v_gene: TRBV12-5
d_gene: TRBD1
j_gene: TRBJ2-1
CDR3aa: CASGLADRGPYNEQFF
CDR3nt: TGTGCTAGTGGTTTGGCAGACAGGGGTCCCTACAATGAGCAGTTCTTC

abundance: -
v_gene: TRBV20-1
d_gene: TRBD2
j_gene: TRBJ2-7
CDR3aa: CSARVPRLLAGGPGEQYF
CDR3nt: TGCAGTGCTAGAGTCCCAAGGCTACTAGCGGGAGGGCCGGGCGAGCAGTACTTC

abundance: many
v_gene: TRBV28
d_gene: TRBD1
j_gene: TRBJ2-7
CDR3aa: CASSLPGTGGYEQYF
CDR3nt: TGTGCCAGCAGTTTGCCCGGGACAGGGGGCTACGAGCAGTACTTC

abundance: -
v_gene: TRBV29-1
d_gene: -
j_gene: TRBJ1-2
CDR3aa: CSALVGTDYGYTF
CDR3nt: TGCAGCGCCCTAGTAGGGACCGACTATGGCTACACCTTC

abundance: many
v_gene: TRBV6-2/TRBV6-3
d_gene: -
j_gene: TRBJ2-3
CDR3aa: CASSPTSFGDTQYF
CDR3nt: TGTGCCAGCAGTCCCACTAGCTTTGGAGATACGCAGTATTTT

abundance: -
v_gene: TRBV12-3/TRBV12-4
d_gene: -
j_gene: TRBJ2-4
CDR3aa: CASWEQIRWNIQYF
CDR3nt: TGTGCCAGCTGGGAGCAGATAAGGTGGAACATTCAGTACTTC

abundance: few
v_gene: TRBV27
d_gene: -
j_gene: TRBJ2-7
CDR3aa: CASSSQRPIYEQYF
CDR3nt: TGTGCCAGCAGTTCGCAGCGCCCGATCTACGAGCAGTACTTC

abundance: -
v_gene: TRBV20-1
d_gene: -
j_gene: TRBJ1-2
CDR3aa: CSAPLGGGSRGYTF
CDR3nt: TGCAGTGCGCCCCTCGGGGGGGGATCAAGGGGCTACACCTTC

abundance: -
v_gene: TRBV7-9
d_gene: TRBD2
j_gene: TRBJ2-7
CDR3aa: CASSPRVGGGNPQYF
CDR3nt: TGTGCCAGCAGCCCGAGAGTAGGCGGGGGGAACCCTCAGTACTTC

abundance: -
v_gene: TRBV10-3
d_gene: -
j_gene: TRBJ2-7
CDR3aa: CAIGSSYEQYF
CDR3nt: TGTGCCATCGGGTCCTCCTACGAGCAGTACTTC

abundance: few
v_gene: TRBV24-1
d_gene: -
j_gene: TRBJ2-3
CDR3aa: CATSDPGLEGADTQYF
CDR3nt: TGTGCCACCAGTGATCCGGGCCTCGAGGGGGCAGATACGCAGTATTTT

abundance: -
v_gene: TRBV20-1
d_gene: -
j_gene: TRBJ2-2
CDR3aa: CSARVEREKLFF
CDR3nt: TGCAGTGCTAGAGTTGAGAGGGAGAAGCTGTTTTTT

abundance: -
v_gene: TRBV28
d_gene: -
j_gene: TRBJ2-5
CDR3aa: CASRYLANGEWETQYF
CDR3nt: TGTGCCAGCAGATATCTAGCGAACGGGGAATGGGAGACCCAGTACTTC

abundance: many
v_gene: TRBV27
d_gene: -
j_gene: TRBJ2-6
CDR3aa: CASTLTRAGANVLTF
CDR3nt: TGTGCCAGCACTTTAACCCGTGCTGGGGCCAACGTCCTGACTTTC

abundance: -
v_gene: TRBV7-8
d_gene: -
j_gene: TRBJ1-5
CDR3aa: CASSPGLNNQPQHF
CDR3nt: TGTGCCAGCAGCCCTGGACTGAACAATCAGCCCCAGCATTTT

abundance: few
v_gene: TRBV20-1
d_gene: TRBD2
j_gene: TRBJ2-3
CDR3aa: CSAKGGRLAGGDLASTDTQYF
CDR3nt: TGCAGTGCTAAAGGGGGGAGACTAGCGGGAGGGGATCTGGCTAGCACAGATACGCAGTATTTT

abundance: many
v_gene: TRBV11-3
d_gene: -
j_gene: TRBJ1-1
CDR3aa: CASSPSAANTEAFF
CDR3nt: TGTGCCAGCAGCCCTTCGGCCGCCAACACTGAAGCTTTCTTT

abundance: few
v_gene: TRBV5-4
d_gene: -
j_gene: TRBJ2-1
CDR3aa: CAIAADPYNEQFF
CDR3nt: TGTGCCATAGCAGCGGATCCCTACAATGAGCAGTTCTTC

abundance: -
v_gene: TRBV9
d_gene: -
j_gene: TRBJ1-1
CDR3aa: CASRQRDFGTEAFF
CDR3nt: TGTGCCAGCAGACAGAGGGACTTCGGCACTGAAGCTTTCTTT

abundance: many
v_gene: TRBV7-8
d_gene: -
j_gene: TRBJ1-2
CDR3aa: CASSLVQGSGYGYTF
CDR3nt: TGTGCCAGCAGCTTAGTACAGGGAAGCGGCTATGGCTACACCTTC

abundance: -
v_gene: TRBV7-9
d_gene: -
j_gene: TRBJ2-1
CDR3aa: CASSIGGVSSYNEQFF
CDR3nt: TGTGCCAGCAGTATTGGGGGAGTAAGCTCCTACAATGAGCAGTTCTTC

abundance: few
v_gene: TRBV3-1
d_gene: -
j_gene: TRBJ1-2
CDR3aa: CASSYRDNYGYTF
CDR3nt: TGTGCCAGCAGCTATCGGGACAACTATGGCTACACCTTC

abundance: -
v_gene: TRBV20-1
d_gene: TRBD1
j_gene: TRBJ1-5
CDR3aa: CSARPILGTGGGQPQHF
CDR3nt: TGCAGTGCTAGACCCATACTGGGGACAGGGGGCGGCCAGCCCCAGCATTTT

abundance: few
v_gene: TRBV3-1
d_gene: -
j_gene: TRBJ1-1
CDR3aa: CASSQTMNTEAFF
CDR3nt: TGTGCCAGCAGTCAGACCATGAACACTGAAGCTTTCTTT